This TCR beta chain stems from a study of blood T cell repertoires in COVID-19. Study overall: Specimens from acute and convalescent COVID-19 originated in the United States, Italy and Spain.

Measured with immunoSEQ multiplex PCR; TCRdb has only the in-frame clones, and not every one. Found here are 55,000 to 75,000 clones, more than 65% of them singletons; the top ten hold roughly 9.3%. This CDR3 has 19 residues. CDR1 LGHNA and CDR2 YSLEER come from the germline V gene. The J segment lost 3 bases and the V segment lost 0 bases, leaving 8 bases of the junction unmatched. Seattle participants joined during active infection and were tracked over time. Source material: peripheral blood. This TCR was sampled from a man older than 75 with COVID-19, enrolled during active disease. The chain carries TRBV4-3 and TRBJ2-6, with TRBD1 identical over 10 bases. CDR3 DNA: TGCGCCAGCAGCCAAGAAGGTTCAGGACAGGGGGTTGGGGCCAACGTCCTGACTTTC. Translation gives CASSQEGSGQGVGANVLTF.